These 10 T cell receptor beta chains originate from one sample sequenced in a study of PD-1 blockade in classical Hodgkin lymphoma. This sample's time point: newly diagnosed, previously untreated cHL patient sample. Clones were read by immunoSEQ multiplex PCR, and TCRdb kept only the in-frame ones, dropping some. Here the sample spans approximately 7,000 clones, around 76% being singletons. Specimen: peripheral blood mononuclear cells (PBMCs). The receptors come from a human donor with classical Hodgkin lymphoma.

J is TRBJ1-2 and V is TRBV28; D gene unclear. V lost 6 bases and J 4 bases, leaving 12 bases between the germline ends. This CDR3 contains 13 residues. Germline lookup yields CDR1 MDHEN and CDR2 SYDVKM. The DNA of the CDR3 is TGTGCCAGCAGGAGCTCGGGCTCCTATGGCTACACCTTC. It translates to CASRSSGSYGYTF.

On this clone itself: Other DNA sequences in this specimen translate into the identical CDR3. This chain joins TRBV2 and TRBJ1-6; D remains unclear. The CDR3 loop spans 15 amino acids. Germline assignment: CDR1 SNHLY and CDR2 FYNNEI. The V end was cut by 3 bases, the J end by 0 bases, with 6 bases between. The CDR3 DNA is TGTGCCAGCAGTGATGAGAGCTCCTATAATTCACCCCTCCACTTT. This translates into CASSDESSYNSPLHF.

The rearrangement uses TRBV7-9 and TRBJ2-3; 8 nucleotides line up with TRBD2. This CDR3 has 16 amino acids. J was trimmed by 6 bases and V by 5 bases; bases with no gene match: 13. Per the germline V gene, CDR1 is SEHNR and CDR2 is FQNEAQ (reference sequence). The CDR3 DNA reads TGTGCCAGCAGCCCGTGGGGGGCGGGGGGCGAGGATACGCAGTATTTT. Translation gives CASSPWGAGGEDTQYF. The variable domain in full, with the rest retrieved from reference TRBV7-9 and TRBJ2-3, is DTGVSQNPRHKITKRGQNVTFRCDPISEHNRLYWYRQTLGQGPEFLTYFQNEAQLEKSRLLSDRFSAERPKGSFSTLEIQRTEQGDSAMYLCASSPWGAGGEDTQYFGPGTRLTVL.

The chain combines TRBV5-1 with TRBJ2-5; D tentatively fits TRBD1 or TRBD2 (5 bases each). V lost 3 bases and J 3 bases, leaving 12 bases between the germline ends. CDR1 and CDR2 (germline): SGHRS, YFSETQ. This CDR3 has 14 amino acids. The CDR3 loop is CASSSGPIKETQYF. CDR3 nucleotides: TGCGCCAGCAGCTCGGGACCGATTAAAGAGACCCAGTACTTC.

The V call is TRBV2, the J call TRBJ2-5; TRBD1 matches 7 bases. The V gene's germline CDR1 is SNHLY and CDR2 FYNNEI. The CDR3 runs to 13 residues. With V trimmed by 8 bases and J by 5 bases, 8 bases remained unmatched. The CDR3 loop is CASRTDRVETQYF. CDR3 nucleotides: TGTGCCAGCCGAACAGACAGGGTCGAGACCCAGTACTTC.

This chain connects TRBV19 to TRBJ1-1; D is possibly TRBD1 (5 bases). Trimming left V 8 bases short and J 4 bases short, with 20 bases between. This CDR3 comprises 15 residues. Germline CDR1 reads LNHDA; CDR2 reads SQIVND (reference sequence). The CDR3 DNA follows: TGTGCCAGTGCCGGCAGGGCACCACGGACCACTGAAGCTTTCTTT. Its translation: CASAGRAPRTTEAFF.

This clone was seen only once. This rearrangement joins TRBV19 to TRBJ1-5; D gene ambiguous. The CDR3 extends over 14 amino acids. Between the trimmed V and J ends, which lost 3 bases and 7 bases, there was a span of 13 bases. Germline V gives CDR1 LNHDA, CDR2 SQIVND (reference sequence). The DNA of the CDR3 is TGTGCCAGTAGTATGGTACAGCCGGGGCAGCCCCAGCATTTT. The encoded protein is CASSMVQPGQPQHF.

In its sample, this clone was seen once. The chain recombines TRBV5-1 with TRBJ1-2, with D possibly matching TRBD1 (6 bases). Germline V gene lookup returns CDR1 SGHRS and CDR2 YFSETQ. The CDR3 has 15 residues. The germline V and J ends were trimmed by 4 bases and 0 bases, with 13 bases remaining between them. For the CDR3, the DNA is TGCGCCAGCAGCGAGGACAGCTTCGCTAACTATGGCTACACCTTC. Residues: CASSEDSFANYGYTF.

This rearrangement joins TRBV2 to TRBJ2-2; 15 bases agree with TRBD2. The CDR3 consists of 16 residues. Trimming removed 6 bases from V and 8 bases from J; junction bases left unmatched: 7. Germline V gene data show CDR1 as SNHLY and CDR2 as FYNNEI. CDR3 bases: TGTGCCAGCAGGGATGGACTAGCGGGAGGGTTAGGGGAGCTGTTTTTT. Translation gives CASRDGLAGGLGELFF.

The CDR3 DNA reads TGTGCCAGCAGCTTCGGGCCCCCCAATCAGCCCCAGCATTTT. It yields the protein CASSFGPPNQPQHF. The chain links TRBV7-8 to TRBJ1-5; D is uncertain. Trimming took off 3 bases at V and 3 bases at J, with 9 bases between the two ends. The length of the CDR3 is 14 residues. The germline V gene has CDR1 SGHVS and CDR2 FQNEAQ.